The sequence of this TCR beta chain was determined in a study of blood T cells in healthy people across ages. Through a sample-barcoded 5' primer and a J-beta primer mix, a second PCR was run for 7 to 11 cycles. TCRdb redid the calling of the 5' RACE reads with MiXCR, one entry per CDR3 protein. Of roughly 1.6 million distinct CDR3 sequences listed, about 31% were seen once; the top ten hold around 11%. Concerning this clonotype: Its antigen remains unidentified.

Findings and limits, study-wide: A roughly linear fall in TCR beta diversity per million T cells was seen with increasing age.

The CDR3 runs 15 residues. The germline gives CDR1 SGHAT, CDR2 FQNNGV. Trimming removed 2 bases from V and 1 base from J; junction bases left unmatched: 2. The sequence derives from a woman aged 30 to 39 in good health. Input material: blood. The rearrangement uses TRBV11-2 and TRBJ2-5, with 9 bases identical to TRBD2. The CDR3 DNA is TGTGCCAGCAGCTTAAGCGGGAGGATCCAAGAGACCCAGTACTTC. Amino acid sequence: CASSLSGRIQETQYF.